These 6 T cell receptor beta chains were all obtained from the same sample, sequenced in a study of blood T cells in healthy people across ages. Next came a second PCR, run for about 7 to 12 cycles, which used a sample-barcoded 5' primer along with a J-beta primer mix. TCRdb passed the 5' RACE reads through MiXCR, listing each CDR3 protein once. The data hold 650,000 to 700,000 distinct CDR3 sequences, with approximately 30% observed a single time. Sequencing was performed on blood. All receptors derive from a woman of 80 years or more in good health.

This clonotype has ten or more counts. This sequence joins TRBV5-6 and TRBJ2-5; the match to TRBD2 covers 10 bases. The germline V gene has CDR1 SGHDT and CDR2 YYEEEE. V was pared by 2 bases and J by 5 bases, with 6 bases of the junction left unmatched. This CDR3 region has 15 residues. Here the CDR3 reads CASSLRTSGSETQYF. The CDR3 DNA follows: TGTGCCAGCAGCTTAAGGACTAGCGGCTCGGAGACCCAGTACTTC. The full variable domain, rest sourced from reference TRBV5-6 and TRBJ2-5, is DAGVTQSPTHLIKTRGQQVTLRCSPKSGHDTVSWYQQALGQGPQFIFQYYEEEERQRGNFPDRFSGHQFPNYSSELNVNALLLGDSALYLCASSLRTSGSETQYFGPGTRLLVL.

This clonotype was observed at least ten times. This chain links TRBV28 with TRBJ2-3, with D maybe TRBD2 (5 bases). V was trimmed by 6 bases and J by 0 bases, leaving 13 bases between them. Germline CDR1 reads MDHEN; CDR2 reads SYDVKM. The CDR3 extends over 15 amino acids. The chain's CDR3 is CASSSRVRSTDTQYF. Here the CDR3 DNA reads TGTGCCAGCAGCTCGCGGGTTCGGAGCACAGATACGCAGTATTTT.

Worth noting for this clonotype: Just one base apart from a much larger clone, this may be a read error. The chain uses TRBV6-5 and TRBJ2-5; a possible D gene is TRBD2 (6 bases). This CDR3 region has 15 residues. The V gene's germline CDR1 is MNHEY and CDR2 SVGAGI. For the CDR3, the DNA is TGTGCCAGCACTCCGGGCGGGATACGTCAAGGGACCCAGTACTTC. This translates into CASTPGGIRQGTQYF.

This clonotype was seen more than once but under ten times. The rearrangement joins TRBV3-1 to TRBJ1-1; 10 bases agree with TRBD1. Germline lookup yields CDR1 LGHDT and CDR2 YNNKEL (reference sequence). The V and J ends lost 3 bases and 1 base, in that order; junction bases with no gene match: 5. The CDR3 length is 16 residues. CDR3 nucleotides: TGTGCCAGCAGCCAGGCGGGACAGGGGCCGAACACTGAAGCTTTCTTT. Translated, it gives CASSQAGQGPNTEAFF.

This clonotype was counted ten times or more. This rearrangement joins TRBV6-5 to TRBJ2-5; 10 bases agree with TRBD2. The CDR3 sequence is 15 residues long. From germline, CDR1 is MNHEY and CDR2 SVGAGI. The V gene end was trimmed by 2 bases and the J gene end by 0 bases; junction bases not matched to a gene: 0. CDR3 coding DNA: TGTGCCAGCAGTTACGGGACTAGCGACCAAGAGACCCAGTACTTC. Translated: CASSYGTSDQETQYF.

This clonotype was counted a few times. The CDR3 here is CASSLDGTTLNEQFF. The CDR3 nucleotides are TGCGCCAGCAGCTTGGACGGGACTACACTCAATGAGCAGTTCTTC. This chain links TRBV5-1 with TRBJ2-1; TRBD2 agrees at 7 bases. This CDR3 contains 15 residues. Losses at the gene ends were 0 bases for V and 6 bases for J; bases not matched to a gene: 6. Germline V gene data show CDR1 as SGHRS and CDR2 as YFSETQ.